The present T cell receptor (beta chain) was sequenced within a study of blood T cell repertoires in COVID-19. The CDR3 spans 18 residues. Only in-frame clones appear in the TCRdb table, and some are missing; sequencing was by immunoSEQ multiplex PCR. Of 190,000 or so clones in the sample, around 83% were seen once. V is TRBV21-1 and J is TRBJ1-4; the D segment call TRBD1 is taken from the table without a DNA check. TRBV21-1 is a documented pseudogene. The sample comprised peripheral blood. This TCR came from a woman in her twenties or thirties with active or convalescent COVID-19. CDR3 nucleotides: TGTGCCAGCAGCAAAGTGGGAGTTACGGGACAGAAGTATGAAAAACTGTTTTTT. Translating gives CASSKVGVTGQKYEKLFF.